Described below is a single T cell receptor (beta chain) sequence and its context. Its target is not known. In the PCR, 60 Vbeta and 13 Jbeta primers were used. Only in-frame clones appear in the TCRdb table, and some are missing; sequencing was by immunoSEQ multiplex PCR. The sample includes just under 80,000 clones. This sample was included in a study of cytomegalovirus exposure and HLA in healthy donors. Overall study context: Inside one of the first data releases sat roughly 80 million unique TCRs taken from HLA-typed donors.

General study findings and limits: Per a later analysis, 15,000 to 20,000 TCR beta sequences showed association with HLA alleles at 0.05 false discovery rate.

The TCR comes from a man aged 18 to 35 in good health and CMV-seropositive. The sample consisted of PBMCs.

The CDR3 loop is CASSLVNSNYGYTF. Written as DNA, the CDR3 is TGTGCCAGCAGTTTAGTCAACAGTAACTATGGCTACACCTTC. The V call is TRBV28, the J call TRBJ1-2, with no clear D. The CDR3 sequence is 14 residues long. Trimming removed 2 bases at V and 1 base at J, with 8 bases between. The V gene's germline CDR1 is MDHEN and CDR2 SYDVKM.